These 4 T cell receptor beta chains originate from one sample sequenced in a study of identical twins. TCRdb ran MiXCR on the 5' RACE reads and lists one entry per CDR3 protein. The sample consists of some 1,700,000 distinct CDR3 sequences, around 33% of them appearing once. The sequencing sample was made of cord blood. The receptors were sampled from a newborn girl in good health.

Many counts were recorded for this clonotype. The chain couples TRBV10-3 to TRBJ2-3; 8 nucleotides match TRBD1. Germline V gene sequence: CDR1 ENHRY, CDR2 SYGVKD. This CDR3 region has 14 residues. The trim removed 7 bases at V and 0 bases at J, leaving 3 bases unmatched. CDR3 sequence: CAITGTGSTDTQYF. In nucleotides, the CDR3 is TGTGCCATCACCGGGACAGGCAGCACAGATACGCAGTATTTT.

This clonotype was recorded a few times. The V and J genes are TRBV2 and TRBJ2-7; 11 positions match TRBD2. CDR3 length equals 15 residues. Germline loops: CDR1 SNHLY, CDR2 FYNNEI. The V and J ends lost 7 bases and 1 base, in that order; junction bases with no gene match: 6. CDR3 in DNA: TGTGCCAGCAAAACCGGGACTAGCGGTTCCTACGAGCAGTACTTC. Translating gives CASKTGTSGSYEQYF.

This clonotype was picked up a small number of times. The chain is built from TRBV28 and TRBJ2-5; 8 bases fit TRBD2. In germline, CDR1 is MDHEN, CDR2 SYDVKM. The ends lost 3 bases at V and 6 bases at J; junction bases unmatched: 6. The CDR3 is made up of 14 amino acids. The CDR3 DNA reads TGTGCCAGCAGTTTCGAGCGGGAGAGAAAGACCCAGTACTTC. This translates into CASSFERERKTQYF.

This rearrangement joins TRBV10-3 to TRBJ2-1, with TRBD2 matching over 11 bases. The J segment lost 5 bases and the V segment lost 5 bases, leaving 8 bases of the junction unmatched. This CDR3 is 16 amino acids long. Germline CDR1 reads ENHRY; CDR2 reads SYGVKD. The CDR3 loop reads CAISLSVAGGNNEQFF. The DNA for the CDR3 is TGTGCCATCAGTTTGAGCGTAGCGGGAGGGAACAATGAGCAGTTCTTC.